This TCR beta chain was sequenced in a study of blood T cell repertoires in COVID-19. Study information: Samples representing acute and convalescent COVID-19 were sourced from the United States, Italy and Spain. PBMCs, B-cell-depleted T cells, or T cells provided the cDNA or gDNA that made up the material.

In the authors' workflow: Reference gene primer amplification yielded estimated nucleated cell counts. Libraries were prepared by immunoSEQ multiplex PCR; TCRdb keeps only in-frame clonotypes and omits some of them. Clone size and the V and J calls come from that table; the DNA yielded D and trimming. The sample records over 300,000 clones, almost 85% being singletons. V shed 0 bases and J 1 base; nucleotides not matched to a gene: 6. There are 16 residues in the CDR3. Germline V gene lookup returns CDR1 SGDLS and CDR2 YYNGEE. The gene calls are TRBV9 and TRBJ1-2; 7 bases fit TRBD1. Sequencing input: peripheral blood. The TCR comes from a human donor in a cohort sampled during active COVID-19. For the CDR3, the DNA is TGTGCCAGCAGCGTAGGTCGGGACAGCTATAACTATGGCTACACCTTC. This gives the protein CASSVGRDSYNYGYTF. Looking up the rest from reference TRBV9 and TRBJ1-2 gives the full variable domain: DSGVTQTPKHLITATGQRVTLRCSPRSGDLSVYWYQQSLDQGLQFLIQYYNGEERAKGNILERFSAQQFPDLHSELNLSSLELGDSALYFCASSVGRDSYNYGYTFGSGTRLTVV.